This TCR beta chain derives from a study of T cells in Graves' hyperthyroidism and ophthalmopathy (dated by TCRdb to between 2018 and 2020). In terms of the full investigation: Peripheral blood was collected at initial diagnosis, before any treatment. To identify TCR V-J signatures that set the groups apart, the researchers used a discovery cohort of more than 95 patients, made up of 43 with Graves' ophthalmopathy and 57 with stable Graves' hyperthyroidism. Prospective prediction of ophthalmopathy was tested in an independent validation cohort consisting of some 20 hyperthyroidism patients and more than 15 patients who later progressed to ophthalmopathy. For training and testing, the 80 to 100 patients in the discovery cohort were randomly divided in a 7:3 ratio. Thyroid tissue and blood T-cell repertoires from six Graves' hyperthyroidism patients were also compared in the study. Following sampling, methimazole starting at 30 mg daily was given to hyperthyroidism patients, and high-dose intravenous methylprednisolone was given to ophthalmopathy patients. The paper reports TCR Vbeta CDR3 sequencing of 135 peripheral blood samples: over 40 ophthalmopathy, approximately 74 hyperthyroidism and some 17 progressor patients.

The junction carries 15 bases between V and J, which are trimmed by 4 bases and 0 bases respectively. CDR1 and CDR2 are drawn from the germline V gene (reference sequence): SEHNR, FQNEAQ. The cysteine opens and the phenylalanine closes a CDR3 of 16 amino acids. Just CDR3 DNA is preserved here, 48 bases in frame from base 1. Amplification of TCR beta CDR3 regions was carried out from RNA transcripts. The TCR CDR3 was subjected to a first round of RT-PCR using the HTBI primer set and the Qiagen OneStep RT-PCR kit. Libraries were constructed in a second round of multiplex PCR, after which size selection and purification were carried out. Paired-end sequencing of the libraries was performed with 100 bp reads on an Illumina HiSeq2000. The authors' pipeline ran thus. Raw data were processed with SOAPnuke, discarding reads with adapters, uncalled bases, mean Phred below 15, or no exact constant-primer or identifier match. High-quality paired reads were merged using COPE v1.2.5, and each unique nucleotide sequence was defined as a clonotype. MiTCR v1.1 was used to align clonotypes to the IMGT TRBV, TRBD and TRBJ reference segments. The analysis included only V-J combinations with a frequency above 0.0001, which together covered more than 98% of the repertoires. The TCS score was defined as F50 (clonal expansion) divided by E x V (chaos), with BLOSUM62-based TCRdist calculated between CDR3 peptides within each V-J. Welch's t-statistics and random forest reduced 450 to 600 V-J features to about 12, which were used in a naive Bayes classifier (R e1071). TCRdb reprocessing: public reads trimmed at Q25 with fastp, clones called with MiXCR, in-frame beta chains kept. Here each entry gathers all rows of one CDR3 protein and keeps the most common genes and DNA. The V and J calls reflect TCRdb's pipeline rather than the authors' work. In all, the sample holds nearly 600,000 distinct CDR3 sequences, and approximately 15% of those were seen once. The top ten clones comprise around 5.4% of the sample.

Hyperthyroidism patients were newly diagnosed, with disease duration under 2 months, and aged 18 to 65 years. Exclusion was applied to patients with uncontrolled infections, other autoimmune diseases, pregnancy or lactation. Diagnoses relied on clinical symptoms, serum thyroxine and TRAb, thyroid ultrasound and orbital computed tomography. For progressor patients, blood was drawn at the first diagnosis of hyperthyroidism, before any ophthalmopathy symptoms had appeared. PBMCs were isolated from approximately 10 ml of fresh peripheral blood by Ficoll-Paque density gradient centrifugation. Progressor patients were defined as those initially diagnosed with Graves' hyperthyroidism in whom ophthalmopathy developed during follow-up. Total RNA was extracted with Trizol reagent, and quality was checked on an Agilent 2100 Bioanalyzer. The sample holds a few counts of this clonotype. Its antigen is still unknown. Base qualities are not recorded, but no much larger clone differs from it by a single base.

The study at large found these results: Most expanded thyroid clonotypes (frequency above 0.001) were also detected in blood, suggesting blood repertoires may reflect thyroid immune responses. In validation, progression to ophthalmopathy was predicted by the model with more than 65% sensitivity and 72.22% specificity, a median of about 6 months before onset. No statistical method was used to fix the sample size in advance, and group allocation was not hidden from the investigators. In cross-validation, a model built on a 13 V-J signature told ophthalmopathy apart from stable hyperthyroidism with 87.88% sensitivity and 81% to 82% specificity, and in testing the same model reached 80%/75%.

Input material: blood. The rearranged chain carries TRBV7-9 and TRBJ1-2; the best D guess is TRBD1, with 6 bases matching. This receptor was identified in a woman under 40 with Graves' hyperthyroidism that later progressed to Graves' ophthalmopathy. The CDR3 amino acid sequence is: CASSSREGEANYGYTF. The DNA sequence is as follows: TGTGCCAGCAGCTCGAGGGAGGGGGAAGCTAACTATGGCTACACCTTC.